Included here is one TCR beta chain sequence, with context. The data stem from a study of blood T cell repertoires in COVID-19. Study in general: Some COVID-19 samples were acute and others convalescent; all came from the United States, Italy and Spain. T cells, B-cell-depleted T cells, or PBMCs provided the cDNA or gDNA that served as material.

Per the original data handling: Estimates of nucleated cell counts were drawn from the amplification of reference gene primers. Sequenced by immunoSEQ multiplex PCR; TCRdb stores in-frame clones only, minus some. The DNA was the basis for D and trimming; V, J and clone size are from that table. The table includes about 230,000 clones, roughly 84% detected once. The CDR3 is made up of 18 amino acids. CDR1 is SNHLY, CDR2 FYNNEI, per germline. V gave up 5 bases and J gave up 1 base; unmatched junction bases: 7. The chain couples TRBV2 to TRBJ2-1; 14 positions match TRBD2. The receptor comes from a woman over 75 with active or convalescent COVID-19. The sample taken for sequencing was peripheral blood. Written as DNA, the CDR3 is TGTGCCAGCAGTCTAGCGACTAGCGGGGGGGGGTCCTACAATGAGCAGTTCTTC. Protein sequence: CASSLATSGGGSYNEQFF.